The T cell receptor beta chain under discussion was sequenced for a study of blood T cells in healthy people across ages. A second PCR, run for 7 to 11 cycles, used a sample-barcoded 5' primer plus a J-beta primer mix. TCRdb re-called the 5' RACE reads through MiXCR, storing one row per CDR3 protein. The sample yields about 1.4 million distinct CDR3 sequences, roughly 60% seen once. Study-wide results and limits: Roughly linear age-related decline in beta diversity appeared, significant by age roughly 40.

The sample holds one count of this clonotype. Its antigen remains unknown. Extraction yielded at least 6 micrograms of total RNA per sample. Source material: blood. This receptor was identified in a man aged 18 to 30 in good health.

This CDR3 is CASSYRSGTGVQETQYF. The CDR3, as DNA: TGCGCCAGCAGTTACCGCTCCGGGACAGGGGTCCAAGAGACCCAGTACTTC. The rearrangement links TRBV5-1 to TRBJ2-5; TRBD1 aligns across 10 bases. Germline V gene data show CDR1 as SGHRS and CDR2 as YFSETQ. The CDR3 has 17 residues. Trimming removed 5 bases from V and 1 base from J; junction bases left unmatched: 11.